The source of this T cell receptor (beta chain) is a study of neurological immune-mediated disorders. The study, taken as a whole, reports: Patients with HTLV-1-associated myelopathy showed the most TCR clonal expansion. Those with multiple sclerosis showed the least, falling below healthy controls. Phylogenetic grouping assigned the repertoires of 18 of 34 multiple sclerosis patients to a single cluster of related CDR3 sequences. This cluster may be a repertoire-level signature.

Stored at -80 C, 2 million PBMCs were the source of the unsorted libraries. This clonotype showed up many times. Its target is not known. This CDR3 has 19 residues. Trimming removed 1 base from V and 0 bases from J, with 22 bases in between. Per the germline V gene, CDR1 is SGHRS and CDR2 is YFSETQ. Over 170 million TCR-beta sequences from 15-18 subjects came from every sequencing run. MiXCR, applied by TCRdb to the 5' RACE reads, yields one record per CDR3 protein. The repertoire holds about 35,000 distinct CDR3 sequences, with 3.8% as singletons. The TCR was taken from a man aged 30-40 years with multiple sclerosis. The chain couples TRBV5-1 to TRBJ1-1; a weak D match, TRBD1 (6 bases). The sequenced material came from PBMCs. In nucleotides, the CDR3 is TGCGCCAGCAGCTTGTTAAGGAGCAGGACAGCCCACATGAACACTGAAGCTTTCTTT. Its protein is CASSLLRSRTAHMNTEAFF.